The T cell receptor beta chain under discussion was sequenced for a study of Graves' ophthalmopathy and Graves' hyperthyroidism. Moderate-to-severe activity, CAS at least 3, NOSPECS at least 4 and duration under 3 months characterized donors with ophthalmopathy. Other autoimmune diseases, uncontrolled infections, pregnancy or lactation ruled patients out of participation. This clonotype was seen more than once but under ten times. Amplified material comprised TCR beta CDR3 regions derived from RNA transcripts. After a first-round RT-PCR with HTBI primers, a second-round multiplex PCR was run. TCRdb redid the calling of the multiplex PCR reads with MiXCR, one entry per CDR3 protein. This sample has 360,000 or so distinct CDR3 sequences; approximately 20% occur once, and the top ten carry 1.5% to 2%. Germline V gene lookup returns CDR1 MGHRA and CDR2 YSYEKL. The trim removed 2 bases at V and 2 bases at J, leaving 20 bases unmatched. The CDR3 length is 21 residues.

Input material: peripheral blood. This receptor was obtained from a woman under 30 with Graves' ophthalmopathy. J is TRBJ2-7 and V is TRBV4-1; 11 positions agree with TRBD2. CDR3 coding DNA: TGCGCCAGCAGCCAACAACAGGTCCTTGACAGGGGACTAGCGGATACCTACGAGCAGTACTTC. Its protein is CASSQQQVLDRGLADTYEQYF.